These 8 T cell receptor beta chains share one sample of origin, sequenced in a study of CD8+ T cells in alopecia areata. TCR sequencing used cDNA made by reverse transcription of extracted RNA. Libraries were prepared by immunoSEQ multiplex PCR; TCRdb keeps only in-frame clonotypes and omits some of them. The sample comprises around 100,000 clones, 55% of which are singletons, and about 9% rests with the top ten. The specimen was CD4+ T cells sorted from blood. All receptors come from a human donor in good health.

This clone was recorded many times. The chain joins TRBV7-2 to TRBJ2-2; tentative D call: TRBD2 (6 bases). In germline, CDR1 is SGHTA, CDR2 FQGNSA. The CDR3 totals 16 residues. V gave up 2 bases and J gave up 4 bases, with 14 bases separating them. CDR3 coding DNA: TGTGCCAGCAGCTTATTGATACTAGCAGGCACCGGGGAGCTGTTTTTT. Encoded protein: CASSLLILAGTGELFF.

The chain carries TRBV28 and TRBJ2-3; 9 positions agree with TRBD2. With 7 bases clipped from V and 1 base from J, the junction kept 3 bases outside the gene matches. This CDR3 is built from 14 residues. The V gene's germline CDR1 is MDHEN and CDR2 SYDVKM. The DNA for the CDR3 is TGTGCCAGCAAGGCGGGGGGGGGCACAGATACGCAGTATTTT. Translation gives CASKAGGGTDTQYF.

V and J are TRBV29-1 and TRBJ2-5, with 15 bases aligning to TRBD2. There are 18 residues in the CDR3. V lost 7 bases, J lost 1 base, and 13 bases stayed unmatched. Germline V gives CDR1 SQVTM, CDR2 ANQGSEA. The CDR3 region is CSGGPGLAGGKLQETQYF. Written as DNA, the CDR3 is TGCAGCGGAGGTCCGGGACTAGCGGGGGGTAAACTCCAAGAGACCCAGTACTTC.

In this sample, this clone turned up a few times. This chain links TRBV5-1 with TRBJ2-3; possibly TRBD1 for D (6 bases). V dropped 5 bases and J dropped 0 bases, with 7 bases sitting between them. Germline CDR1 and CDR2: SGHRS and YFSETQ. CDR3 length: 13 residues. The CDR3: CASRDRSTDTQYF. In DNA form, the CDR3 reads TGCGCCAGCAGGGACAGAAGCACAGATACGCAGTATTTT.

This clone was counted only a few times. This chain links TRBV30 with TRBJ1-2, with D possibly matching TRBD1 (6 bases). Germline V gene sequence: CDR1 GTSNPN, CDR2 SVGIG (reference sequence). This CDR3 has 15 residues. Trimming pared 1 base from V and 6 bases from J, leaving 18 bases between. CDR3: CAWSGVGARWDGYTF. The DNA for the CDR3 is TGTGCCTGGAGTGGGGTGGGGGCCCGTTGGGATGGCTACACCTTC. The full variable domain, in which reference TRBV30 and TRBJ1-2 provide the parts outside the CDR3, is SQTIHQWPATLVQPVGSPLSLECTVEGTSNPNLYWYRQAAGRGLQLLFYSVGIGQISSEVPQNLSASRPQDRQFILSSKKLLLSDSGFYLCAWSGVGARWDGYTFGSGTRLTVV.

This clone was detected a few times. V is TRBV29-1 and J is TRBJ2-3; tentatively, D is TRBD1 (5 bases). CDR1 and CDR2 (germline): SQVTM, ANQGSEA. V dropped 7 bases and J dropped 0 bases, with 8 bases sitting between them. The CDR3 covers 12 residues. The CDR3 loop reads CSGRQSTDTQYF. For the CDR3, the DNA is TGCAGCGGCCGACAGAGCACAGATACGCAGTATTTT.

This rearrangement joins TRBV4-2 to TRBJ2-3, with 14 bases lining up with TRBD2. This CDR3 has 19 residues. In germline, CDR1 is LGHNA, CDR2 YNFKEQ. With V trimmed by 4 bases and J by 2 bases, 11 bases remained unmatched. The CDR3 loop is CASSRSGTSGGDTTDTQYF. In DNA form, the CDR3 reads TGTGCCAGCAGCCGCTCCGGGACTAGCGGGGGAGACACCACAGATACGCAGTATTTT.

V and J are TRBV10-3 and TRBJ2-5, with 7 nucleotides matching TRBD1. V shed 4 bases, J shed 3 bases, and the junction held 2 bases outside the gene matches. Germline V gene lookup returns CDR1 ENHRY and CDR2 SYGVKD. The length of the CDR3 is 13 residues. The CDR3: CAISVGQKETQYF. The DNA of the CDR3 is TGTGCCATCAGTGTGGGACAGAAAGAGACCCAGTACTTC.